This T cell receptor (beta chain) was identified in a study of control samples from healthy donors and cancer patients. In this sample, this clone turned up a few times. This CDR3 is built from 13 residues. Trimming removed 0 bases from V and 7 bases from J, with 10 bases in between. CDR1 and CDR2 (germline): GTSNPN, SVGIG (reference sequence). Some clones are missing from TCRdb's copy, which holds only in-frame ones; the method was immunoSEQ multiplex PCR. Of over 200,000 clones listed, more than 65% are singletons. Source material: PBMCs. The gene calls are TRBV30 and TRBJ1-5, with a tentative D call TRBD1 (5 bases). The receptor was isolated from an older woman with lung cancer. The CDR3 nucleotides read TGTGCCTGGAGTGTAACCAGGGCCCAGCCCCAGCATTTT. This gives the protein CAWSVTRAQPQHF.